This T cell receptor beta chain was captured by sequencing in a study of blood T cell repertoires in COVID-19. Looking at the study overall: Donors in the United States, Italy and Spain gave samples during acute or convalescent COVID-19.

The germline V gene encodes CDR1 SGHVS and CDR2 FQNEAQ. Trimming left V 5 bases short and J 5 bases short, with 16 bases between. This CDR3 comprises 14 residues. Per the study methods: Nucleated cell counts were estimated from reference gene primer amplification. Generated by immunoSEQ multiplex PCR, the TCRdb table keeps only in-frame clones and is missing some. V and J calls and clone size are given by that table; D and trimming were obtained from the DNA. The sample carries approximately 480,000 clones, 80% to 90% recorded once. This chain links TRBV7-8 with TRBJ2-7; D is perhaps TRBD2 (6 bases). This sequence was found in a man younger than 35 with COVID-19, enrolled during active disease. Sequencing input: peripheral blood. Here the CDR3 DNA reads TGTGCCAGCAGCGAAAGGGACTTCTCGCACGAGCAGTACTTC. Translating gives CASSERDFSHEQYF.